Included here is one TCR beta chain sequence, with context. Original processing methods: The authors estimated nucleated cell counts from reference gene primer amplification. Sequencing used immunoSEQ multiplex PCR; TCRdb keeps in-frame clones, though not all of them. The V and J calls and clone size are taken from that table; D and trimming were inferred from the DNA. Of roughly 170,000 clones in the sample, 85% to 90% were seen once. The V gene's germline CDR1 is SEHNR and CDR2 FQNEAQ (reference sequence). Trimming stripped 6 bases from V and 5 bases from J, with 16 bases between. The CDR3 contains 14 residues. The data are from a study of blood T cell repertoires in COVID-19. Across the whole study: Donors in the United States, Italy and Spain gave samples during acute or convalescent COVID-19. PBMCs, B-cell-depleted T cells, or T cells were the source of the cDNA or gDNA that made up the material.

Sequenced: peripheral blood. The chain has TRBV7-9 and TRBJ2-5; possibly TRBD2 for D (6 bases). This clonotype originated in a young woman who had recovered from COVID-19. CDR3 sequence reads: CASRGGGVRETQYF. The DNA for the CDR3 is TGTGCCAGCAGGGGAGGAGGGGTTCGGGAGACCCAGTACTTC.